The 25 T cell receptor beta chains reported below all come from one sample, sequenced in a study of T cell responses to AZD1222 COVID-19 vaccine. Assay used: immunoSEQ multiplex PCR; TCRdb lists only in-frame clones, some missing. The data contain roughly 120,000 clones, 88% of them singletons. The input for sequencing was peripheral blood, taken on day 0 of AZD1222 vaccination. Source of these receptors: an adult in good health.

The chain is built from TRBV30 and TRBJ1-3; possibly TRBD1 for D (5 bases). Germline assignment: CDR1 GTSNPN and CDR2 SVGIG (reference sequence). This CDR3 region has 15 residues. Trimming removed 1 base from V and 5 bases from J, with 15 bases in between. The CDR3 bases are TGTGCCTGGAGTGGGGTCAGCGGGGGAAGAAACACCATATATTTT. Protein: CAWSGVSGGRNTIYF.

The rearrangement links TRBV6-1 to TRBJ1-4, with D possibly being TRBD1 (6 bases). This CDR3 comprises 17 residues. Germline assignment: CDR1 MNHNS and CDR2 SASEGT. Trimming took 2 bases from V and 4 from J, leaving 17 bases between them. CDR3 sequence reads: CASSERGGIGLNEKLFF. The CDR3 DNA follows: TGTGCCAGCAGTGAAAGAGGGGGGATTGGGCTTAATGAAAAACTGTTTTTT.

This chain links TRBV28 with TRBJ2-1, with D unclear. Per the germline V gene, CDR1 is MDHEN and CDR2 is SYDVKM. The V gene lost 7 bases and the J gene lost 0 bases, with 13 bases spanning the gap. CDR3 length equals 15 residues. CDR3: CASTTGLFSYNEQFF. CDR3 nucleotides: TGTGCCAGCACTACCGGCCTTTTCTCCTACAATGAGCAGTTCTTC. Together with reference TRBV28 and TRBJ2-1, the CDR3 gives the full variable domain: DVKVTQSSRYLVKRTGEKVFLECVQDMDHENMFWYRQDPGLGLRLIYFSYDVKMKEKGDIPEGYSVSREKKERFSLILESASTNQTSMYLCASTTGLFSYNEQFFGPGTRLTVL.

This chain joins TRBV24-1 and TRBJ2-1, with D uncertain. Trimming left V 4 bases short and J 0 bases short, with 12 bases between. CDR1 is KGHDR and CDR2 is SFDVKD in the germline V gene. The CDR3 consists of 16 residues. In DNA, the CDR3 is TGTGCCACCAGTGACTCTCAAAACCCCTCCTACAATGAGCAGTTCTTC. Amino acid sequence: CATSDSQNPSYNEQFF.

The gene calls are TRBV6-5 and TRBJ2-2; D is ambiguous. This CDR3 spans 14 amino acids. V was pared by 6 bases and J by 4 bases, with 12 bases between. Germline V gene data show CDR1 as MNHEY and CDR2 as SVGAGI. The CDR3 loop reads CASRTLQSTGELFF. CDR3 bases: TGTGCCAGCAGAACGCTACAGAGCACCGGGGAGCTGTTTTTT.

The chain has TRBV19 and TRBJ2-3, with a tentative D call TRBD1 (5 bases). This CDR3 is 13 amino acids long. Trimming took off 6 bases at V and 6 bases at J, with 13 bases between the two ends. Germline lookup yields CDR1 LNHDA and CDR2 SQIVND (reference sequence). The CDR3 reads CASRWQGMDTQYF. The CDR3 region has the DNA TGTGCCAGTAGATGGCAGGGAATGGATACGCAGTATTTT.

The chain couples TRBV18 to TRBJ2-1; tentative D call: TRBD1 (6 bases). The germline CDR1 and CDR2 sequences are KGHSH and LQKENI. This CDR3 contains 15 residues. V gave up 0 bases and J gave up 3 bases, with 9 bases separating them. CDR3 bases: TGTGCCAGCTCACCACCCCAGGGGCTCTACAATGAGCAGTTCTTC. This codes for CASSPPQGLYNEQFF.

The chain carries TRBV28 and TRBJ2-4; 9 bases line up with TRBD1. V was clipped by 5 bases and J by 2 bases; unmatched bases: 7. CDR3 length: 16 residues. Germline values: CDR1 MDHEN, CDR2 SYDVKM. Written as DNA, the CDR3 is TGTGCCAGCAGTCCCTCCGGGACAGGGACCAAAAACATTCAGTACTTC. Amino acid sequence: CASSPSGTGTKNIQYF.

This clone was detected once. The V and J genes are TRBV28 and TRBJ2-7, with a weak D call TRBD1 (5 bases). With 6 bases removed from V and 4 bases from J, the gap between germline ends came to 7 bases. The CDR3 spans 11 residues. Germline CDR1 and CDR2: MDHEN and SYDVKM. The CDR3 loop is CASRDIYEQYF. DNA of the CDR3: TGTGCCAGCAGGGACATTTACGAGCAGTACTTC.

V is TRBV29-1 and J is TRBJ2-7; 7 bases map to TRBD2. Germline trimming cut 7 bases from V and 2 bases from J; bases unmatched to any gene: 5. This CDR3 is built from 12 residues. From germline, CDR1 is SQVTM and CDR2 ANQGSEA. CDR3 nucleotide sequence: TGCAGCGGGGGGGGGAACCCCTACGAGCAGTACTTC. Its translation: CSGGGNPYEQYF.

This chain connects TRBV7-9 to TRBJ2-1, with 11 nucleotides matching TRBD2. In germline, CDR1 is SEHNR, CDR2 FQNEAQ (reference sequence). The V and J ends lost 6 bases and 4 bases, in that order; junction bases with no gene match: 14. The CDR3 extends over 18 amino acids. The CDR3, as DNA: TGTGCCAGCAGACCCGGGGTAGCGGGAGGGAGAAGGTACAATGAGCAGTTCTTC. Its translation: CASRPGVAGGRRYNEQFF.

This chain joins TRBV2 and TRBJ2-7, with a possible D match to TRBD2 (5 bases). V was cut by 6 bases and J by 5 bases, with 17 bases left in between. The CDR3 consists of 14 residues. From germline, CDR1 is SNHLY and CDR2 FYNNEI. This chain's CDR3 is CASRATSTVHEQYF. The CDR3 nucleotides are TGTGCCAGCAGGGCCACTAGTACGGTCCACGAGCAGTACTTC.

This rearrangement joins TRBV28 to TRBJ1-2; TRBD1 is a possible D gene (5 bases). Germline CDR1 reads MDHEN; CDR2 reads SYDVKM. The CDR3 totals 15 residues. Trimming took 5 bases from V and 8 from J, leaving 21 bases between them. CDR3 nucleotides: TGTGCCAGCAGTCGCCTGGGGGTTACTGTGTGGGGCTACACCTTC. Translated, it gives CASSRLGVTVWGYTF.

The chain is built from TRBV28 and TRBJ1-3, with D perhaps matching TRBD1 (5 bases). The CDR3 spans 14 residues. Germline V lookup: CDR1 MDHEN, CDR2 SYDVKM. Trimming took off 10 bases at V and 4 bases at J, with 17 bases between the two ends. The CDR3 loop is CATPVGAEGNTIYF. The CDR3 DNA reads as TGTGCCACCCCAGTTGGGGCCGAGGGAAACACCATATATTTT.

The J gene is TRBJ2-2, the V gene TRBV7-8; the match to TRBD1 covers 9 bases. The junction had 0 bases not matched to a gene; V was cut back by 1 base and J by 3 bases. The CDR3 extends over 15 amino acids. Germline lookup yields CDR1 SGHVS and CDR2 FQNEAQ. The CDR3: CASSLGQGDTGELFF. For the CDR3, the DNA is TGTGCCAGCAGCTTAGGACAGGGGGACACCGGGGAGCTGTTTTTT. Full variable domain (missing parts from reference TRBV7-8 and TRBJ2-2): GAGVSQSPRYKVAKRGQDVALRCDPISGHVSLFWYQQALGQGPEFLTYFQNEAQLDKSGLPSDRFFAERPEGSVSTLKIQRTQQEDSAVYLCASSLGQGDTGELFFGEGSRLTVL.

The rearrangement uses TRBV5-4 and TRBJ2-7; tentative D call: TRBD2 (7 bases). With 4 bases removed from V and 4 bases from J, the gap between germline ends came to 18 bases. The CDR3 consists of 15 residues. Germline CDR1 and CDR2: SGHNT and YYREEE (reference sequence). The CDR3 DNA sequence: TGTGCCAGCAGCCAGGACCGGGGGGCGGGATACGAGCAGTACTTC. Translation: CASSQDRGAGYEQYF.

Worth noting for this clone: The sample carries other DNA sequences with the same CDR3. V gene TRBV2 combines with J gene TRBJ1-2; D gene unclear. This CDR3 contains 11 residues. Trimming shortened V by 7 bases and J by 5 bases, and 8 bases separated the two germline ends. Germline lookup yields CDR1 SNHLY and CDR2 FYNNEI. For the CDR3, the DNA is TGTGCCAGCACGGCTAGGTATGGCTACACCTTC. Its translation: CASTARYGYTF.

The gene calls are TRBV30 and TRBJ2-5, with no clear D. Germline CDR1 reads GTSNPN; CDR2 reads SVGIG (reference sequence). Trimming stripped 4 bases from V and 4 bases from J, with 7 bases between. This CDR3 has 11 residues. In DNA, the CDR3 is TGTGCCTGGAAGGCGAGAGAGACCCAGTACTTC. This codes for CAWKARETQYF. The full variable domain, with the rest looked up from reference TRBV30 and TRBJ2-5, is SQTIHQWPATLVQPVGSPLSLECTVEGTSNPNLYWYRQAAGRGLQLLFYSVGIGQISSEVPQNLSASRPQDRQFILSSKKLLLSDSGFYLCAWKARETQYFGPGTRLLVL.

The gene calls are TRBV5-6 and TRBJ1-2; no definite D call. This CDR3 has 13 residues. V dropped 1 base and J dropped 4 bases, with 8 bases sitting between them. Per the germline V gene, CDR1 is SGHDT and CDR2 is YYEEEE. CDR3 region: CASSLLAAYGYTF. The CDR3 coding sequence is TGTGCCAGCAGCTTGTTGGCAGCCTATGGCTACACCTTC.

The chain employs TRBV28 and TRBJ2-1; 7 bases fit TRBD1. CDR3 length equals 14 residues. Trimming cost V 7 bases and J 6 bases; bases outside gene matches: 9. In germline, CDR1 is MDHEN, CDR2 SYDVKM. The CDR3 DNA reads as TGTGCCAGCAAGGACCCTCGGACAGGCAATGAGCAGTTCTTC. Protein: CASKDPRTGNEQFF.

This chain connects TRBV3-1 (or the pseudogene TRBV3-2) to TRBJ1-6; D is unresolved. The germline CDR1 and CDR2 sequences are LGHDT and YNNKEL (reference sequence). Trimming took off 4 bases at V and 7 bases at J, with 5 bases between the two ends. CDR3 length: 12 amino acids. CDR3 sequence reads: CASSLLNSPLHF. The CDR3 DNA reads as TGTGCCAGCAGCCTACTAAATTCACCCCTCCACTTT.

The rearrangement uses TRBV24-1 and TRBJ2-1; the match to TRBD2 covers 12 bases. The germline gives CDR1 KGHDR, CDR2 SFDVKD. V lost 5 bases and J lost 6; bases outside the gene matches: 7. The CDR3 sequence is 16 residues long. The CDR3 coding sequence is TGTGCCACCAGTGCCCCCGGGACTAGCGGGTTCAATGAGCAGTTCTTC. Translation: CATSAPGTSGFNEQFF.

The chain couples TRBV7-9 to TRBJ1-1; 7 bases map to TRBD1. The CDR3 is 14 residues long. The V gene end was trimmed by 5 bases and the J gene end by 3 bases; junction bases not matched to a gene: 6. Per the germline V gene, CDR1 is SEHNR and CDR2 is FQNEAQ (reference sequence). The chain's CDR3 is CASSNWDRDTEAFF. In nucleotides, the CDR3 is TGTGCCAGCAGCAACTGGGACAGAGACACTGAAGCTTTCTTT.

V is TRBV7-9 and J is TRBJ2-6; possibly TRBD2 for D (6 bases). The V gene's germline CDR1 is SEHNR and CDR2 FQNEAQ (reference sequence). V gave up 2 bases and J gave up 0 bases, with 17 bases separating them. CDR3 size: 19 residues. CDR3 protein: CASSLFFMAGSSGANVLTF. For the CDR3, the DNA is TGTGCCAGCAGCTTATTTTTCATGGCGGGAAGCTCTGGGGCCAACGTCCTGACTTTC. The full variable domain, in which reference TRBV7-9 and TRBJ2-6 provide the parts outside the CDR3, is DTGVSQNPRHKITKRGQNVTFRCDPISEHNRLYWYRQTLGQGPEFLTYFQNEAQLEKSRLLSDRFSAERPKGSFSTLEIQRTEQGDSAMYLCASSLFFMAGSSGANVLTFGAGSRLTVL.

V gene TRBV14 combines with J gene TRBJ2-2; perhaps TRBD2 as D (5 bases). Trimming cost V 1 base and J 2 bases, with 11 bases left between them. The CDR3 runs to 16 residues. The germline V gene encodes CDR1 SGHDN and CDR2 FVKESK. The CDR3 loop reads CASSQGGWPNTGELFF. CDR3 DNA sequence: TGTGCCAGCAGCCAAGGAGGGTGGCCCAACACCGGGGAGCTGTTTTTT.